What follows are 11 T cell receptor beta chains derived from one specimen sequenced in a study of shared clonotypes between healthy human individuals. Clones were read by immunoSEQ multiplex PCR, and TCRdb kept only the in-frame ones, dropping some. The sample consists of about 1,800,000 clones, about 95% of them appearing once. Naive CD8 cells lacked CD45RO and underwent positive selection for CCR7, leaving out terminally differentiated effector memory CD45RA+ cells. Input material: naive CD8+ T cells sorted from blood. The receptors originated from a man younger than 35 in good health.

J is TRBJ1-6 and V is TRBV10-2; perhaps TRBD1 as D (5 bases). Germline assignment: CDR1 WSHSY and CDR2 SAAADI. V lost 7 bases and J 7 bases, leaving 14 bases between the germline ends. There are 14 residues in the CDR3. CDR3 nucleotide sequence: TGCGCCAGCAAACAGGTTGAAAGCAATTCACCCCTCCACTTT. As protein: CASKQVESNSPLHF.

This clone was seen only once. V and J are TRBV6-5 and TRBJ1-2; D ambiguous. Germline loops: CDR1 MNHEY, CDR2 SVGAGI. The CDR3 is 13 amino acids. The V gene lost 10 bases and the J gene lost 6 bases, with 18 bases spanning the gap. The CDR3 DNA sequence: TGTGCCACCTCACCCTCGGGTTTGGATGGCTACACCTTC. Residues: CATSPSGLDGYTF.

V and J are TRBV9 and TRBJ1-3; D not certain. CDR3 length equals 15 residues. The V and J ends lost 1 base and 0 bases respectively, with 8 bases between them. The V gene's germline CDR1 is SGDLS and CDR2 YYNGEE. The CDR3 DNA follows: TGTGCCAGCAGCGTAACTCCCTTCTCTGGAAACACCATATATTTT. This gives the protein CASSVTPFSGNTIYF.

CDR3 sequence: CASSIDPDGNVGNTIYF. The CDR3 DNA is TGTGCCAGTAGTATAGATCCCGACGGCAATGTTGGAAACACCATATATTTT. The chain has TRBV19 and TRBJ1-3; D gene unclear. CDR1 and CDR2 (germline): LNHDA, SQIVND (reference sequence). Trimming shortened V by 0 bases and J by 3 bases, and 15 bases separated the two germline ends. The CDR3 extends over 17 amino acids.

The chain recombines TRBV6-6 with TRBJ2-7, with D possibly TRBD1 on 5 matching bases. There are 15 residues in the CDR3. V was clipped by 0 bases and J by 6 bases, with 15 bases between them. Germline CDR1 is MNHNY and CDR2 is SVGAGI (reference sequence). The CDR3: CASSYSVGREIEQYF. Here the CDR3 DNA reads TGTGCCAGCAGTTACTCCGTTGGCAGGGAAATCGAGCAGTACTTC.

The chain has TRBV13 and TRBJ1-4; TRBD1 aligns across 10 bases. The CDR3 length is 14 residues. The V gene's germline CDR1 is PRHDT and CDR2 FYEKMQ (reference sequence). The ends lost 3 bases at V and 8 bases at J; junction bases unmatched: 3. As DNA, the CDR3 is TGTGCCAGCAGCTTTTGGACAGGGGGAGAAAAACTGTTTTTT. This encodes CASSFWTGGEKLFF. Supplemented by reference TRBV13 and TRBJ1-4, the full variable domain reads AAGVIQSPRHLIKEKRETATLKCYPIPRHDTVYWYQQGPGQDPQFLISFYEKMQSDKGSIPDRFSAQQFSDYHSELNMSSLELGDSALYFCASSFWTGGEKLFFGSGTQLSVL.

This chain uses TRBV9 with TRBJ2-1, with D perhaps matching TRBD1 or TRBD2 (5 bases each). This CDR3 is 13 amino acids long. From germline, CDR1 is SGDLS and CDR2 YYNGEE. V was shortened by 4 bases and J by 6 bases, with 11 bases between the two germline ends. As DNA, the CDR3 is TGTGCCAGCAGCCCCACGAGGGGCAATGAGCAGTTCTTC. Amino acid sequence: CASSPTRGNEQFF.

The chain combines TRBV6-5 with TRBJ1-1; D uncertain. V dropped 0 bases and J dropped 7 bases, with 9 bases sitting between them. Germline CDR1 reads MNHEY; CDR2 reads SVGAGI. CDR3 length equals 13 residues. The chain's CDR3 is CASSYSEGDEAFF. CDR3 in DNA: TGTGCCAGCAGTTACTCGGAGGGAGATGAAGCTTTCTTT.

The chain joins TRBV4-3 to TRBJ2-2; the D is unclear. The CDR3 sequence is 16 residues long. Trimming pared 0 bases from V and 0 bases from J, leaving 8 bases between. Germline V lookup: CDR1 LGHNA, CDR2 YSLEER. CDR3 sequence: CASSQDRATNTGELFF. The CDR3 coding sequence is TGCGCCAGCAGCCAAGACCGGGCCACGAACACCGGGGAGCTGTTTTTT.

The V call is TRBV2, the J call TRBJ2-3; no reliable D call. The V and J ends lost 8 bases and 1 base respectively, with 13 bases between them. Germline V gene sequence: CDR1 SNHLY, CDR2 FYNNEI. The CDR3 runs 14 residues. The chain's CDR3 is CASWYLWGTDTQYF. CDR3 coding DNA: TGTGCCAGCTGGTATCTATGGGGCACAGATACGCAGTATTTT.

The V and J genes are TRBV6-4 and TRBJ2-7; weak D call: TRBD1 (6 bases). Trimming pared 4 bases from V and 0 bases from J, leaving 13 bases between. CDR1 MRHNA and CDR2 SNTAGT come from the germline V gene. The CDR3 is 15 residues long. CDR3 nucleotides: TGTGCCAGCAGTGCCTTCCCGGACAGCTCCTACGAGCAGTACTTC. Translating it yields CASSAFPDSSYEQYF.